The 5 T cell receptor beta chains listed next were all sequenced from one sample in a study of cytomegalovirus exposure and HLA in healthy donors. In the PCR, 60 Vbeta and 13 Jbeta primers were used. Sequencing was performed with immunoSEQ multiplex PCR; in TCRdb, only in-frame clones are kept and a portion is missing. The data hold 170,000 or so clones, with 77% observed a single time. The sequencing sample was made of PBMCs. These receptors were taken from a woman in her 30s in good health and CMV-seronegative.

The chain joins TRBV4-2 to TRBJ2-7, with D perhaps matching TRBD1 (7 bases). CDR3 size: 16 residues. With 1 base removed from V and 0 bases from J, the gap between germline ends came to 13 bases. Germline loops: CDR1 LGHNA, CDR2 YNFKEQ. The CDR3 sequence is CASSQAGGTDSYEQYF. CDR3 nucleotides: TGTGCCAGCAGCCAAGCGGGCGGGACAGACTCCTACGAGCAGTACTTC.

The table lists this clone with a count of one. The chain employs TRBV5-1 and TRBJ2-3, with D possibly being TRBD2 (5 bases). The CDR3 has 14 amino acids. The V gene lost 5 bases and the J gene lost 6 bases, with 16 bases spanning the gap. Germline V gives CDR1 SGHRS, CDR2 YFSETQ. CDR3 loop: CASSRPGGEDTQYF. CDR3 DNA: TGCGCCAGCAGTCGCCCAGGAGGCGAGGATACGCAGTATTTT. Combining the CDR3 with reference TRBV5-1 and TRBJ2-3 gives the whole variable domain KAGVTQTPRYLIKTRGQQVTLSCSPISGHRSVSWYQQTPGQGLQFLFEYFSETQRNKGNFPGRFSGRQFSNSRSEMNVSTLELGDSALYLCASSRPGGEDTQYFGPGTRLTVL.

The table lists this clone with a count of one. This chain uses TRBV13 with TRBJ1-2; D unclear. The CDR3 is made up of 13 amino acids. The V end lost 4 bases, the J end lost 2 bases, and 8 bases lay between the germline ends. Per the germline V gene, CDR1 is PRHDT and CDR2 is FYEKMQ (reference sequence). The CDR3 reads CASSSGINYGYTF. CDR3 nucleotides: TGTGCCAGCAGCTCCGGGATCAACTATGGCTACACCTTC. Based on the CDR3 plus reference TRBV13 and TRBJ1-2, the full variable domain is AAGVIQSPRHLIKEKRETATLKCYPIPRHDTVYWYQQGPGQDPQFLISFYEKMQSDKGSIPDRFSAQQFSDYHSELNMSSLELGDSALYFCASSSGINYGYTFGSGTRLTVV.

The chain links TRBV15 to TRBJ2-7, with 9 bases identical to TRBD2. Unmatched junction bases numbered 6, after V lost 0 bases and J lost 3 bases. Germline CDR1 and CDR2: LNHNV and YYDKDF (reference sequence). The length of the CDR3 is 16 residues. This chain's CDR3 is CATSRERGGANYEQYF. For the CDR3, the DNA is TGTGCCACCAGCAGAGAGCGCGGGGGGGCCAACTACGAGCAGTACTTC.

About this clone itself: Additional DNA sequences in this sample encode the identical CDR3. The chain recombines TRBV6-5 with TRBJ1-1, with 7 nucleotides matching TRBD1. Germline assignment: CDR1 MNHEY and CDR2 SVGAGI. The CDR3 is made up of 12 amino acids. The V segment lost 6 bases and the J segment 4 bases; nucleotides outside the gene matches: 2. The CDR3 region has the DNA TGTGCCAGCAGCTCAGGGGGCACTGAAGCTTTCTTT. This codes for CASSSGGTEAFF.